The 14 T cell receptor beta chains reported below all come from one sample, sequenced in a study of shared clonotypes between healthy human individuals. Clones were read by immunoSEQ multiplex PCR, and TCRdb kept only the in-frame ones, dropping some. This sample has roughly 1,000,000 clones; around three quarters occur once, and the top ten carry 0.6% to 0.75%. The sample consisted of memory CD4+ T cells from PBMCs. As for subset: CD45RA-negative fraction. The receptor source for this set is a man aged 18 to 30 in good health. Some clones in this sample may be carry-over from other donors' samples.

This rearrangement joins TRBV7-2 to TRBJ2-3, with 8 nucleotides matching TRBD2. The trim removed 3 bases at V and 6 bases at J, leaving 5 bases unmatched. Per germline, CDR1 SGHTA and CDR2 FQGNSA. This CDR3 region has 14 residues. This chain's CDR3 is CASSFSGVGDTQYF. Here the CDR3 DNA reads TGTGCCAGCAGCTTTAGCGGGGTCGGTGATACGCAGTATTTT.

The chain links TRBV5-6 to TRBJ2-7; weak D call: TRBD2 (7 bases). The CDR3 spans 15 residues. Germline CDR1 SGHDT, CDR2 YYEEEE. The V gene lost 0 bases and the J gene lost 5 bases, with 15 bases spanning the gap. In DNA, the CDR3 is TGTGCCAGCAGCTTGGTGGGCGGGGGCAAAAACGAGCAGTACTTC. Translated: CASSLVGGGKNEQYF.

This rearrangement joins TRBV7-2 to TRBJ1-2; D might be TRBD1 (5 bases). This CDR3 is 12 amino acids long. Deletions cut 5 bases from V and 8 bases from J, with 12 bases between. The germline V gene encodes CDR1 SGHTA and CDR2 FQGNSA. The CDR3 spells CASSTQGGGYTF. CDR3 nucleotide sequence: TGTGCCAGCAGCACCCAGGGAGGAGGCTACACCTTC.

The chain has TRBV4-1 and TRBJ1-1; D is possibly TRBD1 (5 bases). Trimming removed 1 base from V and 7 bases from J, with 10 bases in between. CDR3 size: 13 residues. Germline V gene data show CDR1 as MGHRA and CDR2 as YSYEKL. CDR3 nucleotides: TGCGCCAGCAGCCAAGTGAGGGGCGGTGAAGCTTTCTTT. Its protein is CASSQVRGGEAFF.

The rearrangement joins TRBV6-4 to TRBJ2-2; D could derive from TRBD1 or TRBD2 (5 bases each). Trimming stripped 5 bases from V and 0 bases from J, with 10 bases between. This CDR3 is built from 15 residues. Germline CDR1 reads MRHNA; CDR2 reads SNTAGT. The CDR3 DNA reads TGTGCCAGCAGTCGAGGGGCAGCGAACACCGGGGAGCTGTTTTTT. Its protein product is CASSRGAANTGELFF.

This clone was recorded only once. The chain links TRBV2 to TRBJ1-5; D not certain. The germline CDR1 and CDR2 sequences are SNHLY and FYNNEI. The CDR3 totals 13 residues. V shed 8 bases and J shed 2 bases, with 10 bases lying between them. The CDR3 loop reads CASGRFRNQPQHF. In nucleotides, the CDR3 is TGTGCCAGCGGACGGTTTCGCAATCAGCCCCAGCATTTT.

The chain is built from TRBV28 and TRBJ1-5; no firm D call. V lost 5 bases and J 0 bases, leaving 17 bases between the germline ends. This CDR3 has 17 residues. Per germline, CDR1 MDHEN and CDR2 SYDVKM. CDR3 sequence: CASSLTGVRLSNQPQHF. In DNA form, the CDR3 reads TGTGCCAGCAGTCTAACCGGTGTCAGACTTAGCAATCAGCCCCAGCATTTT.

This clone has at least ten counts. J is TRBJ1-5 and V is TRBV5-6, with 7 bases aligning to TRBD1. Germline V gene lookup returns CDR1 SGHDT and CDR2 YYEEEE. This CDR3 is 16 amino acids long. Unmatched junction bases numbered 7, after V lost 1 base and J lost 3 bases. CDR3 loop: CASSLHSGTDNQPQHF. As DNA, the CDR3 is TGTGCCAGCAGCTTGCATTCCGGGACAGACAATCAGCCCCAGCATTTT.

This chain connects TRBV5-1 to TRBJ2-1; 13 bases line up with TRBD2. The CDR3 spans 15 residues. V gave up 3 bases and J gave up 8 bases; unmatched junction bases: 5. The V gene's germline CDR1 is SGHRS and CDR2 YFSETQ. CDR3 sequence reads: CASSYRTSGSDEQFF. In nucleotides, the CDR3 is TGCGCCAGCAGCTACAGGACTAGCGGGAGCGATGAGCAGTTCTTC.

V gene TRBV4-2 combines with J gene TRBJ2-3; D remains ambiguous. Germline CDR1 reads LGHNA; CDR2 reads YNFKEQ. There are 15 residues in the CDR3. Trimming removed 3 bases from V and 0 bases from J, with 10 bases in between. In nucleotides, the CDR3 is TGTGCCAGCAGCCAGGCTAGTTCCAGCACAGATACGCAGTATTTT. It specifies CASSQASSSTDTQYF.

V gene TRBV9 combines with J gene TRBJ1-3; D possibly corresponds to TRBD1 (5 bases). Germline V gene lookup returns CDR1 SGDLS and CDR2 YYNGEE. V was cut by 3 bases and J by 4 bases, with 17 bases left in between. The CDR3 has 16 amino acids. CDR3 bases: TGTGCCAGCAGCGCACTAGGGGAGACAGCCGGAAACACCATATATTTT. This gives the protein CASSALGETAGNTIYF.

The rearrangement uses TRBV2 and TRBJ2-5; 9 nucleotides align to TRBD2. Unmatched junction bases numbered 9, after V lost 6 bases and J lost 4 bases. CDR3 length: 15 residues. Germline-derived CDR1 and CDR2 are SNHLY and FYNNEI. The CDR3 nucleotides read TGTGCCAGCAGAATGGATAGCGGGAGTTCAGAGACCCAGTACTTC. This encodes CASRMDSGSSETQYF.

The V call is TRBV15, the J call TRBJ1-2, with 8 bases aligning to TRBD1. Per germline, CDR1 LNHNV and CDR2 YYDKDF (reference sequence). This CDR3 region has 16 residues. Losses at the gene ends were 5 bases for V and 2 bases for J; bases not matched to a gene: 10. The CDR3 spells CATSPRQGSLNYGYTF. As DNA, the CDR3 is TGTGCCACCAGCCCGAGACAGGGGTCCCTGAACTATGGCTACACCTTC. Based on the CDR3 plus reference TRBV15 and TRBJ1-2, the full variable domain is DAMVIQNPRYQVTQFGKPVTLSCSQTLNHNVMYWYQQKSSQAPKLLFHYYDKDFNNEADTPDNFQSRRPNTSFCFLDIRSPGLGDTAMYLCATSPRQGSLNYGYTFGSGTRLTVV.

Turning to this clone: A much larger clone is a single base away; this may be a read error. This rearrangement joins TRBV5-6 to TRBJ1-5; D remains unclear. This CDR3 is built from 12 residues. V lost 0 bases to trimming and J lost 4 bases, with 2 bases between them. Germline-derived CDR1 and CDR2 are SGHDT and YYEEEE. CDR3 in DNA: TGTGCCAGCAGCTTGGATAATCAGCCCCAGCATTTT. It encodes CASSLDNQPQHF.